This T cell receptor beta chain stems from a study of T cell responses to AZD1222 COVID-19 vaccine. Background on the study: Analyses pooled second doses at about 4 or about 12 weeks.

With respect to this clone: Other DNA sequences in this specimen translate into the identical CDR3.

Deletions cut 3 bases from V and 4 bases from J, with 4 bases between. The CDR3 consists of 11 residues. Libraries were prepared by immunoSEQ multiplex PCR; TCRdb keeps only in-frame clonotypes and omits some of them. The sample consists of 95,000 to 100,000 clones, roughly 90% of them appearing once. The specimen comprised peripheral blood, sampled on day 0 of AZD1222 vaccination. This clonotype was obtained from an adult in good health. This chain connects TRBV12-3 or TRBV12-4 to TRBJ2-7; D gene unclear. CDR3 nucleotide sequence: TGTGCCAGCAGTTTTCGTTACGAGCAGTACTTC. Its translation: CASSFRYEQYF.